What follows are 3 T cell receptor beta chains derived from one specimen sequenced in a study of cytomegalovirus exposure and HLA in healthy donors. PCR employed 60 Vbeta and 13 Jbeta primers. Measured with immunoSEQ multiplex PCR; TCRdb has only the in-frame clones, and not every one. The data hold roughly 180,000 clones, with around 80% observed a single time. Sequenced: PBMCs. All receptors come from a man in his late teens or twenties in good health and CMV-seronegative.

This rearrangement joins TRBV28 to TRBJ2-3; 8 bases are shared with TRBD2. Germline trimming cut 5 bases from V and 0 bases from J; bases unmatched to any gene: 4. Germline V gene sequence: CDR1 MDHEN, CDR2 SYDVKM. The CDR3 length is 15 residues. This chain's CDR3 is CASSRSGTSTDTQYF. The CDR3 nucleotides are TGTGCCAGCAGTCGTAGCGGGACTAGCACAGATACGCAGTATTTT.

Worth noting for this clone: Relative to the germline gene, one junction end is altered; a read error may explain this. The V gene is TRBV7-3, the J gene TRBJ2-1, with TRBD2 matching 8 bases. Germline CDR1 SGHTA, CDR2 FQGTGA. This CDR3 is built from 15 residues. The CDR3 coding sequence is TGTGCCAGCACCTTATCTAGAGCGGGGGACAATGAGCAGTTCTTC. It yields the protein CASTLSRAGDNEQFF.

In DNA form, the CDR3 reads TGTGCCAGCGGGGCAGGGTCGTACACTGAAGCTTTCTTT. It is translated as CASGAGSYTEAFF. The rearrangement links TRBV28 to TRBJ1-1, with TRBD1 as a possible D gene (5 bases). Germline V CDR1 and CDR2: MDHEN, SYDVKM. V gave up 8 bases and J gave up 3 bases, with 13 bases separating them. This CDR3 has 13 residues.